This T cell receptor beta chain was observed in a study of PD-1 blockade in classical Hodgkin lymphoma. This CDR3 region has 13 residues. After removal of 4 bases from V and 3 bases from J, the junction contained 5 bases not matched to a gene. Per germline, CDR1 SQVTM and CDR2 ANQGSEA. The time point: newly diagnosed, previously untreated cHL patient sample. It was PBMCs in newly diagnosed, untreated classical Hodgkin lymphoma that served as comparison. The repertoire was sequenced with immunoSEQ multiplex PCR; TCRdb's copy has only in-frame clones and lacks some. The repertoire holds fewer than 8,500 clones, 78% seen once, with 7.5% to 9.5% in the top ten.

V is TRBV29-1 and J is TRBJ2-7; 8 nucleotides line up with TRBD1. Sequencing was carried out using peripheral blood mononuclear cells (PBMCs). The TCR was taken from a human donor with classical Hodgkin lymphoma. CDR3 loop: CSVGGTGDYEQYF. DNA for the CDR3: TGCAGCGTTGGGGGGACAGGCGACTACGAGCAGTACTTC.